This T cell receptor beta chain was sequenced during a study of identical twins. Whole-study results and caveats: Among out-of-frame alpha sequences shared by twins, low generation probability occurred in excess. A lower insertion count was a feature of abundant cord blood beta clonotypes, with no such feature in memory repertoires. Invariant cells of the MAIT and iNKT types might have partly distorted the zero-insertion analyses.

Using its own MiXCR run on the 5' RACE reads, TCRdb lists one record per CDR3 protein. The sample carries about 530,000 distinct CDR3 sequences, 12% to 15% recorded once. Germline V gives CDR1 ENHRY, CDR2 SYGVKD. Deletions cut 3 bases from V and 2 bases from J, with 11 bases between. The CDR3 sequence is 14 residues long. With regard to this clonotype: Its antigen is undetermined.

The sample was also linked to a second study, of yellow fever vaccine responses in identical twins.

This rearrangement joins TRBV10-3 to TRBJ2-7; possible D gene TRBD2, 6 bases. Material for sequencing was CD4+ T cells sorted from blood. This sequence was found in a woman between 18 and 29 years old in good health. The CDR3 loop is CAISDPSETYEQYF. The CDR3 DNA follows: TGTGCCATCAGTGATCCTAGCGAGACCTACGAGCAGTACTTC.